This T cell receptor beta chain is drawn from a study of shared clonotypes between healthy human individuals. Overall study findings and caveats: Sequencing depth was expected to influence donor clonotype sharing. Sharing across a few donors was seen in 4.5% to 5.5% of naive CD4 clonotypes. Only blood was sampled; tissue repertoires likely differ.

On this clone itself: Its antigen is unknown.

Healthy HIV-negative adults with no recent acute infections or vaccinations were recruited as donors. Profiling relied on immunoSEQ multiplex PCR, and the TCRdb table lists in-frame clones only, not all of them. The sample lists 2.5 million or so clones, around nine tenths occurring once. CDR3 length: 13 residues. V lost 5 bases and J 5 bases, leaving 12 bases between the germline ends. Germline-derived CDR1 and CDR2 are SGHRS and YFSETQ. The sample was naive CD4+ T cells sorted from blood. This sample's subset: CD45RA+ positively selected. This sequence joins TRBV5-1 and TRBJ2-3; perhaps TRBD2 as D (5 bases). The receptor was derived from a man between 18 and 35 years old in good health. CDR3 region: CASRAWTEDTQYF. The CDR3 coding sequence is TGCGCCAGCAGGGCATGGACTGAAGATACGCAGTATTTT.